Shown below are 8 T cell receptor beta chains from a single sample sequenced in a study of T-cell reconstitution after alpha-beta-depleted transplantation in children. Unique molecular identifiers were built into the TCRbeta library. TCRdb fed the PCR reads into MiXCR, producing one record per CDR3 protein. The data contain approximately 70,000 distinct CDR3 sequences, roughly 4.9% of them singletons. The material sequenced was PBMCs, mostly from graft donor cells, taken 180 days after TCRalphabeta/CD19-depleted stem cell transplant. Every receptor here comes from a boy younger than two who had a stem cell transplant for acute myeloid leukemia, so the T cells may come from the graft donor.

CDR3 residues: CASTLGRLYEQYV. The CDR3 nucleotides are TGTGCCAGCACCTTAGGACGTCTCTACGAGCAGTACGTC. The rearrangement joins TRBV21-1 to TRBJ2-7. TRBV21-1 constitutes a pseudogene. This CDR3 has 13 amino acids.

This clonotype was observed a handful of times. The chain combines TRBV29-1 with TRBJ2-1, with no clear D. CDR1 SQVTM and CDR2 ANQGSEA come from the germline V gene. The CDR3 extends over 13 amino acids. V was cut by 5 bases and J by 0 bases, with 8 bases left in between. The CDR3 sequence is CSVHPNSYNEQFF. The CDR3 DNA follows: TGCAGCGTTCACCCGAACTCCTACAATGAGCAGTTCTTC.

This clonotype was counted many times. The chain is built from TRBV6-5 and TRBJ2-1; TRBD2 matches 8 bases. The CDR3 covers 16 residues. Germline V gene sequence: CDR1 MNHEY, CDR2 SVGAGI. V lost 2 bases and J lost 3; bases outside the gene matches: 6. CDR3 protein: CASSYPRGGNYNEQFF. In nucleotides, the CDR3 is TGTGCCAGCAGTTACCCCCGGGGGGGCAACTACAATGAGCAGTTCTTC.

This clonotype was recorded many times. This chain connects TRBV20-1 to TRBJ2-3, with 7 bases aligning to TRBD2. This CDR3 comprises 16 residues. After removal of 2 bases from V and 5 bases from J, the junction contained 13 bases not matched to a gene. Per germline, CDR1 DFQATT and CDR2 SNEGSKA (reference sequence). In nucleotides, the CDR3 is TGCAGTGCTAGACCTGCCGGTGCGGGGGTAGGAGATACGCAGTATTTT. Translated, it gives CSARPAGAGVGDTQYF.

This clonotype was seen many times. CDR3 sequence: CASSSNRQPGYTF. The CDR3 DNA is TGTGCCAGCAGTTCGAACCGGCAGCCTGGCTACACCTTC. This chain links TRBV12-3 or TRBV12-4 with TRBJ1-2, with no clear D. Trimming shortened V by 4 bases and J by 7 bases, and 13 bases separated the two germline ends. This CDR3 contains 13 residues.

This clonotype was seen many times. This chain uses TRBV20-1 with TRBJ1-5, with D tentatively TRBD1 (6 bases). V lost 6 bases to trimming and J lost 3 bases, with 9 bases between them. CDR3 size: 12 residues. Germline V gene data show CDR1 as DFQATT and CDR2 as SNEGSKA (reference sequence). This chain's CDR3 is CSAQGPNQPQHF. CDR3 sequence (DNA): TGCAGTGCACAGGGACCCAATCAGCCCCAGCATTTT.

There are many counts of this clonotype. The chain links TRBV3-1 to TRBJ2-7; no firm D call. This CDR3 spans 14 amino acids. Between the trimmed V and J ends, which lost 6 bases and 2 bases, there was a span of 14 bases. Germline values: CDR1 LGHDT, CDR2 YNNKEL (reference sequence). The CDR3 is CASRGYKVPYEQYF. The CDR3 coding sequence is TGTGCCAGCAGAGGGTACAAGGTACCCTACGAGCAGTACTTC.

This clonotype showed up many times. This rearrangement joins TRBV18 to TRBJ2-1; the D gene could be TRBD1 or TRBD2 (6 bases each). The V gene's germline CDR1 is KGHSH and CDR2 LQKENI. Trimming shortened V by 4 bases and J by 5 bases, and 9 bases separated the two germline ends. CDR3 length: 13 amino acids. CDR3 amino acids: CASSRGADNEQFF. The CDR3 bases are TGTGCCAGCTCACGGGGGGCGGACAATGAGCAGTTCTTC.